This T cell receptor beta chain was captured by sequencing in a study of blood T cell repertoires in COVID-19. Clones were read by immunoSEQ multiplex PCR, and TCRdb kept only the in-frame ones, dropping some. The data hold approximately 130,000 clones, with more than 75% observed a single time. Specimen: peripheral blood. The sequence was obtained from a man aged 50 or older with active COVID-19.

CDR3 region: CASSPRGTSKGHEQFF. CDR3 sequence (DNA): TGTGCCAGCAGTCCCCGAGGGACTAGTAAGGGGCATGAGCAGTTCTTC. The gene calls are TRBV27 and TRBJ2-1, with 8 bases identical to TRBD2. CDR1 and CDR2 (germline): MNHEY, SMNVEV (reference sequence). CDR3 size: 16 residues. V lost 5 bases to trimming and J lost 8 bases; unmatched junction nucleotides: 14.